This T cell receptor beta chain appears in the sequencing data of a study of technical replicates of blood from several donors. The CDR3 has 12 residues. Germline lookup yields CDR1 SQVTM and CDR2 ANQGSEA. Trimming shortened V by 5 bases and J by 3 bases, and 9 bases separated the two germline ends. Sequencing was performed with immunoSEQ multiplex PCR; in TCRdb, only in-frame clones are kept and a portion is missing. Here the sample spans around 76,000 clones, roughly 92% being singletons. The J gene is TRBJ2-3, the V gene TRBV29-1; tentative D call: TRBD1 (5 bases). This TCR was recovered from a human donor in good health. The material sequenced was T cells isolated from PBMCs. DNA for the CDR3: TGCAGCGTTCTCCCAGGGACAGATACGCAGTATTTT. Translating it yields CSVLPGTDTQYF.